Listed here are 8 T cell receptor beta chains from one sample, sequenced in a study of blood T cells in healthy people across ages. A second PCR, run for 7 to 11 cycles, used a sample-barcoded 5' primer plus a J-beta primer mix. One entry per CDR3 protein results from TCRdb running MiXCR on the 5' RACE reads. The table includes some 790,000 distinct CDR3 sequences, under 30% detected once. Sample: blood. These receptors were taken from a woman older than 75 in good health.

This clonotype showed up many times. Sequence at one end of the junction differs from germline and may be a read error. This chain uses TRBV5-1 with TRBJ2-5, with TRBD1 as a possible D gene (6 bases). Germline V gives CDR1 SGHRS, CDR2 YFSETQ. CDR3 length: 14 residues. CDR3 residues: CASSPTGPQETQYF. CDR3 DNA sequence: TGTGCCAGCAGCCCCACAGGGCCCCAAGAGACCCAGTACTTC.

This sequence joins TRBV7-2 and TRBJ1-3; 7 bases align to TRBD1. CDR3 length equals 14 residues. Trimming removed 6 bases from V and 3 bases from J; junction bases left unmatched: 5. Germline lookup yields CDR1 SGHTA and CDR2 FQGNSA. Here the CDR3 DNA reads TGTGCCAGCAGAGACAGGGAGGGTGGAAACACCATATATTTT. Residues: CASRDREGGNTIYF.

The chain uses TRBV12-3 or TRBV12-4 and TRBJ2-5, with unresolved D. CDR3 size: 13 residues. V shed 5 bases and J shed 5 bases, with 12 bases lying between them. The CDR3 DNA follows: TGTGCCAGCAGTCAGCTTAGATGGGAGACCCAGTACTTC. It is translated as CASSQLRWETQYF.

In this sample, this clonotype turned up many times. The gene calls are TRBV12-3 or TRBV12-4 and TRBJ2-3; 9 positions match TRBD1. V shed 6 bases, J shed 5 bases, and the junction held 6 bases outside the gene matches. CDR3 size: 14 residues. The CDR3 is CASRRTGVIDTQYF. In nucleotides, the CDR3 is TGTGCCAGCAGACGGACAGGGGTGATAGATACGCAGTATTTT.

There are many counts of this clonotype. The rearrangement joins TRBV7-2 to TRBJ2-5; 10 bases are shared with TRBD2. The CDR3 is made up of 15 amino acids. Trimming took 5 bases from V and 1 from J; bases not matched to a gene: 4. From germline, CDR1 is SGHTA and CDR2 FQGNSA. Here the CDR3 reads CASSKAGGFQETQYF. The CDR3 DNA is TGTGCCAGCAGCAAAGCGGGGGGGTTCCAAGAGACCCAGTACTTC.

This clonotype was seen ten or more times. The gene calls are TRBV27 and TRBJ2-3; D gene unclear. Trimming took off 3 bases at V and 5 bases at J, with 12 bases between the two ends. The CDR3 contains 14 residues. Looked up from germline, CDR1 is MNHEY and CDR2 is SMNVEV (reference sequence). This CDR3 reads CASSLSGVGDTQYF. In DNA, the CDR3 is TGTGCCAGCAGTTTGAGTGGGGTGGGAGATACGCAGTATTTT.

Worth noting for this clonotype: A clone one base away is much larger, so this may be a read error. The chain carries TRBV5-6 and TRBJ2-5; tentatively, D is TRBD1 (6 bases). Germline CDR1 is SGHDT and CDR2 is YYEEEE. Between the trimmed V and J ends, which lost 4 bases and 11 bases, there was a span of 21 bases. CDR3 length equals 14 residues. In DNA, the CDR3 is TGTGCCAGCAGCCCCGGGACAAATCGGAATGAGCAGTACTTC. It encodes CASSPGTNRNEQYF.

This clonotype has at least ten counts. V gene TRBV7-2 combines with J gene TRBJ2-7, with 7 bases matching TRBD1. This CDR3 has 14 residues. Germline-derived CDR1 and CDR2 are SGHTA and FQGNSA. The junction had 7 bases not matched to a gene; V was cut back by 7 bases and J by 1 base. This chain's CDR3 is CASTKDRYSYEQYF. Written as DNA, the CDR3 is TGTGCCAGCACCAAGGACAGGTATTCCTACGAGCAGTACTTC.